Presented here are 13 T cell receptor beta chains from one specimen sequenced in a study of human T cells and chemical hapten exposure. Time point described: patch test 1, 2 weeks after DPC sensitization. The treatment: therapeutic diphenylcyclopropenone sensitization with weekly scalp DPC. TCRdb re-analysed the RACE reads in MiXCR, keeping a single row per CDR3 protein. The sample has about 120,000 distinct CDR3 sequences, approximately 13% seen once. Specimen: whole blood, collected in connection with sensitization to the hapten diphenylcyclopropenone (DPC). Receptors were obtained from a man younger than 30 with alopecia areata. Some clones in this sample may be carry-over from other donors' samples.

The table lists this clonotype with a few counts. The chain couples TRBV28 to TRBJ2-5; D remains unclear. Germline CDR1 and CDR2: MDHEN and SYDVKM. Trimming left V 7 bases short and J 0 bases short, with 12 bases between. This CDR3 is built from 14 residues. Here the CDR3 reads CASNTRRYQETQYF. The CDR3 DNA reads as TGTGCCAGCAACACCCGGCGGTACCAAGAGACCCAGTACTTC.

This clonotype was seen a few times. DNA for the CDR3: TGTGCCAGCAGCCTCCGGACAGGGGGCGTAGGAAAAGGGGCTGAAGCTTTCTTT. Translating it yields CASSLRTGGVGKGAEAFF. The chain has TRBV2 and TRBJ1-1; 11 bases align to TRBD1. This CDR3 is built from 18 residues. The germline gives CDR1 SNHLY, CDR2 FYNNEI. The J segment lost 6 bases and the V segment lost 6 bases, leaving 18 bases of the junction unmatched.

This clonotype showed up just once. The CDR3 here is CASSQVGLRGAYEQYF. CDR3 bases: TGCGCCAGCAGCCAGGTAGGATTGAGAGGGGCCTACGAGCAGTACTTC. V and J are TRBV4-1 and TRBJ2-7; either TRBD1 or TRBD2 may supply D (5 bases each). The CDR3 runs to 16 residues. Trimming shortened V by 3 bases and J by 2 bases, and 17 bases separated the two germline ends. Looked up from germline, CDR1 is MGHRA and CDR2 is YSYEKL.

The genes are TRBV11-2 and TRBJ2-7; the D gene could be TRBD1 or TRBD2 (6 bases each). Looked up from germline, CDR1 is SGHAT and CDR2 is FQNNGV. Between the trimmed V and J ends, which lost 1 base and 2 bases, there was a span of 12 bases. The CDR3 has 15 residues. The CDR3 region is CASSLAEGEAYEQYF. The CDR3, as DNA: TGTGCCAGCAGCTTAGCTGAGGGGGAGGCCTACGAGCAGTACTTC.

The chain combines TRBV5-1 with TRBJ2-1, with 9 positions matching TRBD1. Germline V gene lookup returns CDR1 SGHRS and CDR2 YFSETQ. V trimming: 4 bases; J trimming: 3 bases; junction bases outside the gene matches: 11. The CDR3 covers 17 residues. CDR3 in amino acids: CASSPKLSGQGYNEQFF. The CDR3 coding sequence is TGCGCCAGCAGCCCCAAGCTTTCGGGACAGGGCTACAATGAGCAGTTCTTC.

This clonotype showed up just a few times. The chain uses TRBV29-1 and TRBJ2-3, with 10 nucleotides matching TRBD2. V lost 6 bases and J lost 2; bases outside the gene matches: 5. CDR1 SQVTM and CDR2 ANQGSEA come from the germline V gene. CDR3 length: 14 residues. The CDR3 sequence: CSVAAGGYTDTQYF. In nucleotides, the CDR3 is TGCAGCGTGGCAGCGGGGGGGTACACAGATACGCAGTATTTT.

This clonotype was detected only a few times. V usage is TRBV7-2 and J usage is TRBJ2-2; no definite D call. The CDR3 is made up of 13 amino acids. V was shortened by 5 bases and J by 4 bases, with 8 bases between the two germline ends. Per the germline V gene, CDR1 is SGHTA and CDR2 is FQGNSA. The CDR3 coding sequence is TGTGCCAGCAGCCCCGGGCCCACCGGGGAGCTGTTTTTT. Its translation is CASSPGPTGELFF.

This clonotype has a handful of counts. The chain uses TRBV11-1 and TRBJ2-1; 14 nucleotides match TRBD2. With 3 bases clipped from V and 10 bases from J, the junction kept 5 bases outside the gene matches. The germline V gene has CDR1 SGHAT and CDR2 FQDESV (reference sequence). The CDR3 runs 15 residues. The CDR3 protein is CASSFRTSGGTEQFF. In DNA form, the CDR3 reads TGTGCCAGCAGCTTCAGGACTAGCGGGGGGACCGAGCAGTTCTTC.

This clonotype showed up just a few times. The gene calls are TRBV6-2 or TRBV6-3 and TRBJ2-2; weak D call: TRBD1 (6 bases). The CDR3 has 16 amino acids. Trimming left V 6 bases short and J 2 bases short, with 16 bases between. Germline CDR1 is MNHEY and CDR2 is SVGEGT. The CDR3 region is CASSPRQEKNTGELFF. The CDR3 DNA sequence: TGTGCCAGCAGCCCTCGACAGGAAAAAAACACCGGGGAGCTGTTTTTT.

There are a few counts of this clonotype. The rearrangement uses TRBV6-5 and TRBJ2-7; 9 positions agree with TRBD2. This CDR3 region has 15 residues. V gave up 3 bases and J gave up 5 bases; unmatched junction bases: 8. Germline V gives CDR1 MNHEY, CDR2 SVGAGI. The CDR3 loop is CASSYLRGGADEQYF. The CDR3 nucleotides read TGTGCCAGCAGTTATCTTCGCGGGGGGGCCGACGAGCAGTACTTC.

This clonotype showed up just a few times. The CDR3 loop is CASSLAETYEQYV. The CDR3, as DNA: TGTGCCAGCAGCCTAGCCGAGACCTACGAGCAGTACGTC. V gene TRBV7-6 combines with J gene TRBJ2-7; possibly TRBD2 for D (5 bases). The CDR3 covers 13 residues. Per the germline V gene, CDR1 is SGHVS and CDR2 is FNYEAQ.

This clonotype was detected many times. The J gene is TRBJ2-1, the V gene TRBV27, with D unresolved. Trimming removed 8 bases from V and 8 bases from J, with 13 bases in between. The CDR3 is made up of 12 amino acids. Germline values: CDR1 MNHEY, CDR2 SMNVEV (reference sequence). CDR3 DNA: TGTGCCAGCCAATCAACCCCCGATGAGCAGTTCTTC. It yields the protein CASQSTPDEQFF.

This clonotype has at least ten counts. V is TRBV6-5 and J is TRBJ1-2; 7 bases map to TRBD1. With 4 bases clipped from V and 9 bases from J, the junction kept 5 bases outside the gene matches. From germline, CDR1 is MNHEY and CDR2 SVGAGI. The length of the CDR3 is 12 residues. The CDR3 DNA reads TGTGCCAGCAGTTCCCGGACAGGCCGCTACACCTTC. Translated, it gives CASSSRTGRYTF.